This passage covers 10 T cell receptor beta chains from one sample sequenced in a study of PD-L1 blockade in urothelial cancer (dated by TCRdb to about 2017). The meaning of the sample's time point label: pretreatment peripheral blood. The library was generated by the immunoSEQ multiplex PCR assay. As stored in TCRdb, this immuneACCESS dataset retains in-frame rearrangements with V and J assigned. A fraction of the clones does not appear; measured against another copy, unresolved V genes explain less than half of the discrepancy, and the remainder lacks a known reason. Recorded for this sample are 55,000 to 85,000 clones; 84% of them occurred a single time. 8.5% to 10% of the sample rests with the top ten. The source material was PBMCs, sampled around atezolizumab (anti-PD-L1) treatment. The receptors here all came from a woman aged 70 to 79 with urothelial cancer.

The chain uses TRBV7-3 and TRBJ2-1; 9 bases fit TRBD2. Germline V gives CDR1 SGHTA, CDR2 FQGTGA. This CDR3 has 14 amino acids. V shed 4 bases, J shed 7 bases, and the junction held 5 bases outside the gene matches. CDR3 DNA sequence: TGTGCCAGCAGCTCAGGACTAGCGCCGAATGAGCAGTTCTTC. Its protein product is CASSSGLAPNEQFF.

In nucleotides, the CDR3 is TGTGCCAGCAGCCGGCAAGCGGGAAACTACGAGCAGTACTTC. The encoded protein is CASSRQAGNYEQYF. This chain joins TRBV27 and TRBJ2-7; 7 positions agree with TRBD2. CDR1 and CDR2 from the germline V gene are MNHEY and SMNVEV (reference sequence). CDR3 size: 14 residues. The V and J ends lost 6 bases and 3 bases, in that order; junction bases with no gene match: 8.

This clone has only a few counts. The CDR3 nucleotides read TGTGCCAGCAGCGTTCACGGGGGGAAGGACTATGGCTACACCTTC. It specifies CASSVHGGKDYGYTF. The genes are TRBV9 and TRBJ1-2, with D possibly matching TRBD1 (5 bases). There are 15 residues in the CDR3. Looked up from germline, CDR1 is SGDLS and CDR2 is YYNGEE. Trimming removed 2 bases from V and 3 bases from J, with 14 bases in between.

The gene calls are TRBV7-2 and TRBJ2-7; 8 bases are a match to TRBD1. The CDR3 totals 15 residues. CDR1 and CDR2 (germline): SGHTA, FQGNSA. Germline trimming cut 4 bases from V and 3 bases from J; bases unmatched to any gene: 8. The DNA of the CDR3 is TGTGCCAGCAGCTCCGGGACAGGACTCTTCTACGAGCAGTACTTC. Translated, it gives CASSSGTGLFYEQYF.

The chain links TRBV27 to TRBJ2-7, with D possibly being TRBD2 (6 bases). The V gene lost 3 bases and the J gene lost 2 bases, with 14 bases spanning the gap. The germline gives CDR1 MNHEY, CDR2 SMNVEV (reference sequence). The CDR3 runs to 15 residues. DNA of the CDR3: TGTGCCAGCAGTTTTTTACGGGAGAGGGCCTACGAGCAGTACTTC. This codes for CASSFLRERAYEQYF.

CDR3 nucleotides: TGTGCCAGCTCACCACAACCTGACACTAACTATGGCTACACCTTC. Protein: CASSPQPDTNYGYTF. The chain is built from TRBV18 and TRBJ1-2; D gene unclear. Trimming took 1 base from V and 0 from J, leaving 9 bases between them. Per the germline V gene, CDR1 is KGHSH and CDR2 is LQKENI. This CDR3 comprises 15 residues.

This clone has a count of ten or more. The chain joins TRBV28 to TRBJ1-5; D remains unclear. The germline V gene has CDR1 MDHEN and CDR2 SYDVKM. CDR3 length: 14 amino acids. Trimming pared 5 bases from V and 3 bases from J, leaving 11 bases between. The CDR3 DNA reads TGTGCCAGCAGTGTGGGCAGCCTCAATCAGCCCCAGCATTTT. This gives the protein CASSVGSLNQPQHF.

The chain carries TRBV20-1 and TRBJ2-1; D is ambiguous. The germline CDR1 and CDR2 sequences are DFQATT and SNEGSKA (reference sequence). The CDR3 is made up of 9 amino acids. V dropped 3 bases and J dropped 13 bases, with 7 bases sitting between them. The CDR3 is CSASFYQFF. In DNA, the CDR3 is TGCAGTGCTAGTTTTTATCAGTTCTTC.

The rearrangement links TRBV28 to TRBJ2-3, with TRBD1 matching 10 bases. Per the germline V gene, CDR1 is MDHEN and CDR2 is SYDVKM. Germline trimming cut 5 bases from V and 5 bases from J; bases unmatched to any gene: 10. The CDR3 is made up of 16 amino acids. The chain's CDR3 is CASSLSGTGEQDTQYF. Written as DNA, the CDR3 is TGTGCCAGCAGTCTCTCCGGGACAGGGGAACAAGATACGCAGTATTTT.

The rearrangement links TRBV9 to TRBJ2-3; 9 positions agree with TRBD2. The CDR3 is made up of 18 amino acids. Germline lookup yields CDR1 SGDLS and CDR2 YYNGEE. The V and J ends lost 0 bases and 0 bases, in that order; junction bases with no gene match: 8. CDR3 in DNA: TGTGCCAGCAGCGTAGGCCCCTCACTAGCGGGCAGCACAGATACGCAGTATTTT. It is translated as CASSVGPSLAGSTDTQYF.